The clone carrying this T cell receptor (beta chain) was observed at least ten times. TCRdb re-derived calls from the 5' RACE reads in MiXCR, one entry per CDR3 protein. The table has 300,000 to 450,000 distinct CDR3 sequences, 6.2% seen once. The sample originates from a study of T cells after yellow fever vaccination. This clonotype was obtained from a man aged 30 to 39 who received the YFV17D yellow fever vaccine. The source material was PBMCs, sampled 5 days after the yellow fever booster vaccination.

CDR3 protein: CAAKTSAYNEQFF. Written as DNA, the CDR3 is TGTGCCGCCAAGACTAGCGCGTACAATGAGCAGTTCTTC. The chain joins TRBV6-1 to TRBJ2-1; 8 bases line up with TRBD2. V lost 11 bases, J lost 4 bases, and 7 bases stayed unmatched. This CDR3 region has 13 residues. Germline V gene data show CDR1 as MNHNS and CDR2 as SASEGT.